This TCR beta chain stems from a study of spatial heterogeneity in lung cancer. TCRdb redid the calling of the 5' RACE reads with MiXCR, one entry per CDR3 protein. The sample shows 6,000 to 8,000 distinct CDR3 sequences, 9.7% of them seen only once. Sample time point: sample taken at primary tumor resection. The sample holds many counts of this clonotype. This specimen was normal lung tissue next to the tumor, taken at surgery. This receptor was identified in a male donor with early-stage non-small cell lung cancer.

For the CDR3, the DNA is TGTGCCAGCAGCTTAGTTGTTTCTAGCGCGAACAATGAGCAGTTCTTC. It encodes CASSLVVSSANNEQFF. The V call is TRBV7-9, the J call TRBJ2-1; TRBD2 is a possible D gene (6 bases). The CDR3 sequence is 16 residues long. V was cut by 1 base and J by 5 bases, with 15 bases left in between. From germline, CDR1 is SEHNR and CDR2 FQNEAQ (reference sequence).